This is a list of T cell receptor beta chains from one sample in a study of blood T cell repertoires in COVID-19. TCRdb keeps only in-frame clones here, not all; method: immunoSEQ multiplex PCR. Here the sample spans about 190,000 clones, about 85% being singletons. Specimen: peripheral blood. These receptors were taken from a man older than 75 with COVID-19, enrolled during active disease. CDR3s include the opening cysteine and the closing phenylalanine or tryptophan. Each record gives: J gene, clone size, V gene, D gene, CDR3 protein, CDR3 DNA. A D gene is named only where the DNA matches it firmly. Not every row has a clone size; where given, it reads once, few, many or a size class.

TRBJ2-2,NA,TRBV9,NA,CASTHMGGTGELFF,TGTGCCAGCACCCACATGGGGGGCACCGGGGAGCTGTTTTTT
TRBJ1-1,NA,TRBV28,TRBD1,CASSFPTGDTEAFF,TGTGCCAGCAGTTTCCCGACAGGGGACACTGAAGCTTTCTTT
TRBJ1-2,NA,TRBV9,NA,CASSTSGNYGYTF,TGTGCCAGCAGCACCTCAGGGAACTATGGCTACACCTTC
TRBJ2-3,NA,TRBV7-8,TRBD1,CASSLWDRGRSSTDTQYF,TGTGCCAGCAGCTTATGGGACAGGGGGAGGTCGAGCACAGATACGCAGTATTTT
TRBJ2-7,NA,TRBV2,TRBD1,CASSRQGSTYEQYF,TGTGCCAGCAGCAGACAGGGGTCCACCTACGAGCAGTACTTC
TRBJ1-1,NA,TRBV5-4,NA,CASSLAVTGHTEAFF,TGTGCCAGCAGCTTGGCTGTGACAGGACACACTGAAGCTTTCTTT
TRBJ2-1,NA,TRBV7-3,TRBD2,CASSGSLAGRNEQFF,TGTGCCAGCAGCGGGTCACTAGCGGGGCGCAATGAGCAGTTCTTC
TRBJ2-5,NA,TRBV5-1,TRBD1,CASSPDRAETQYF,TGCGCCAGCAGCCCCGACAGGGCAGAGACCCAGTACTTC
TRBJ2-5,NA,TRBV7-9,NA,CASSPTGARRLEETQYF,TGTGCCAGCAGCCCCACTGGGGCGAGAAGGTTGGAAGAGACCCAGTACTTC
TRBJ1-2,NA,TRBV7-8,NA,CASSPIWASEGYTF,TGTGCCAGCAGCCCAATCTGGGCCTCGGAAGGCTACACCTTC
TRBJ2-7,NA,TRBV6-6,NA,CASSYSRGPYEQYF,TGTGCCAGCAGTTACTCCAGGGGCCCCTACGAGCAGTACTTC
TRBJ1-2,NA,TRBV5-6,TRBD1,CASSLTLTGDYGYTF,TGTGCCAGCAGCTTAACGCTGACAGGGGATTATGGCTACACCTTC
TRBJ2-6,NA,TRBV18,NA,CASSYQGPGANVLTF,TGTGCCAGCTCATATCAGGGGCCTGGGGCCAACGTCCTGACTTTC
TRBJ2-7,NA,TRBV5-1,NA,CASSLDRPYEQYF,TGCGCCAGCAGCTTGGACAGGCCCTACGAGCAGTACTTC
TRBJ1-2,NA,TRBV7-8,TRBD1,CASSLDHRGQGYTF,TGTGCCAGCAGCTTAGACCACAGGGGGCAAGGCTACACCTTC
TRBJ1-2,NA,TRBV19,NA,CASSIVPNPTGGYTF,TGTGCCAGTAGTATAGTCCCGAACCCCACGGGTGGCTACACCTTC
TRBJ2-2,NA,TRBV5-1,TRBD2,CASSFLAGVRTGELFF,TGCGCCAGCAGCTTCCTAGCGGGGGTGCGAACCGGGGAGCTGTTTTTT
TRBJ1-3,NA,TRBV10-3,TRBD1,CAISELMDRVGNTIYF,TGTGCCATCAGTGAGTTGATGGACAGGGTCGGAAACACCATATATTTT
TRBJ1-1,NA,TRBV3-1/TRBV3-2,NA,CASSQRGVTNTEAFF,TGTGCCAGCAGCCAACGGGGGGTAACTAACACTGAAGCTTTCTTT
TRBJ1-4,NA,TRBV7-2,NA,CASSPHRATNEKLFF,TGTGCCAGCAGCCCTCACAGGGCAACTAATGAAAAACTGTTTTTT
TRBJ2-7,NA,TRBV5-6,TRBD2,CASSGAGVEQYF,TGTGCCAGCAGCGGTGCGGGAGTCGAGCAGTACTTC
TRBJ1-6,NA,TRBV5-1,TRBD1,CASSVGAARGNSPLHF,TGCGCCAGCAGCGTTGGGGCAGCCAGGGGGAATTCACCCCTCCACTTT
TRBJ2-5,few,TRBV7-9,TRBD1,CASSLGQGWQETQYF,TGTGCCAGCAGCTTAGGACAGGGATGGCAAGAGACCCAGTACTTC
TRBJ1-6,few,TRBV2,NA,CASSESAYGALHF,TGTGCCAGCAGTGAATCTGCTTACGGGGCCCTCCACTTT
TRBJ1-6,NA,TRBV6-5,TRBD1,CASRPLDRPNSPLHF,TGTGCCAGCAGACCACTGGACAGGCCGAATTCACCCCTCCACTTT
TRBJ1-1,NA,TRBV6-1,NA,CASSEPGGGPNTEAFF,TGTGCCAGCAGTGAACCCGGGGGGGGGCCGAACACTGAAGCTTTCTTT
TRBJ1-2,NA,TRBV5-4,NA,CASSPLPTGDGYTF,TGTGCCAGCAGCCCCCTCCCGACAGGAGATGGCTACACCTTC
TRBJ2-7,NA,TRBV6-5,TRBD2,CASSLREGSYEQYF,TGTGCCAGCAGTCTCCGGGAGGGAAGTTACGAGCAGTACTTC
TRBJ2-7,many,TRBV23-1,NA,CASSQGHHVAYEQYF,TGCGCCAGCAGTCAAGGACATCATGTTGCCTACGAGCAGTACTTC
TRBJ1-1,NA,TRBV6-1,NA,CASSVLEGGRSTEAFF,TGTGCCAGCAGTGTCCTCGAGGGAGGAAGGAGCACTGAAGCTTTCTTT
TRBJ1-1,NA,TRBV6-1,NA,CASSDWVGGRAFF,TGTGCCAGCAGTGATTGGGTTGGAGGGCGCGCTTTCTTT
TRBJ1-4,NA,TRBV5-1,TRBD1,CASSSGQGRHEKLFF,TGCGCCAGCAGCTCCGGACAGGGGAGGCATGAAAAACTGTTTTTT
TRBJ1-1,NA,TRBV9,NA,CASSVDGGGEAFF,TGTGCCAGCAGCGTAGACGGTGGAGGTGAAGCTTTCTTT
TRBJ1-5,NA,TRBV9,NA,CASSGDSRQPQHF,TGTGCCAGCAGCGGTGACAGCCGGCAGCCCCAGCATTTT
TRBJ1-1,NA,TRBV9,NA,CASSVAQMNTEAFF,TGTGCCAGCAGCGTAGCACAGATGAACACTGAAGCTTTCTTT
TRBJ2-6,NA,TRBV5-1,NA,CASSLVGSSGANVLTF,TGCGCCAGCAGCTTGGTTGGGAGCTCTGGGGCCAACGTCCTGACTTTC
TRBJ2-7,NA,TRBV11-3,NA,CASSSFAGYEQYF,TGTGCCAGCAGCTCATTCGCAGGGTACGAGCAGTACTTC
TRBJ2-2,many,TRBV23-1,TRBD1,CASSQSWDRRGDTGELFF,TGCGCCAGCAGTCAATCGTGGGACAGGAGAGGGGACACCGGGGAGCTGTTTTTT
TRBJ2-7,NA,TRBV5-4,TRBD1,CASSLDFGRGRDHEQYF,TGTGCCAGCAGCTTGGATTTCGGCAGGGGGCGCGACCACGAGCAGTACTTC
TRBJ2-7,NA,TRBV19,TRBD1,CASSAWGQGSSYEQYF,TGTGCCAGTAGTGCCTGGGGACAGGGGTCTTCCTACGAGCAGTACTTC